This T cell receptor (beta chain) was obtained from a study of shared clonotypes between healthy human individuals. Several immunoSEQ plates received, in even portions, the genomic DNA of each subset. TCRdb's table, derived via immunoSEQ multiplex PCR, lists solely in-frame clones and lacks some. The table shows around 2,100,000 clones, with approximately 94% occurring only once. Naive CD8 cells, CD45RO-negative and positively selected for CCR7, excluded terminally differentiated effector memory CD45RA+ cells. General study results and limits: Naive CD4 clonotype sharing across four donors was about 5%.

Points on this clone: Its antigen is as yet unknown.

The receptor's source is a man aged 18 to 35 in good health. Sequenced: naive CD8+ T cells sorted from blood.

CDR3 protein: CASSQGWDGGGDYNEQFF. The CDR3, as DNA: TGCGCCAGCAGCCAAGGCTGGGATGGGGGAGGCGACTACAATGAGCAGTTCTTC. The chain joins TRBV4-3 to TRBJ2-1; maybe TRBD2 (6 bases). The CDR3 length is 18 residues. CDR1 and CDR2 from the germline V gene are LGHNA and YSLEER. The V gene lost 1 base and the J gene lost 3 bases, with 19 bases spanning the gap.